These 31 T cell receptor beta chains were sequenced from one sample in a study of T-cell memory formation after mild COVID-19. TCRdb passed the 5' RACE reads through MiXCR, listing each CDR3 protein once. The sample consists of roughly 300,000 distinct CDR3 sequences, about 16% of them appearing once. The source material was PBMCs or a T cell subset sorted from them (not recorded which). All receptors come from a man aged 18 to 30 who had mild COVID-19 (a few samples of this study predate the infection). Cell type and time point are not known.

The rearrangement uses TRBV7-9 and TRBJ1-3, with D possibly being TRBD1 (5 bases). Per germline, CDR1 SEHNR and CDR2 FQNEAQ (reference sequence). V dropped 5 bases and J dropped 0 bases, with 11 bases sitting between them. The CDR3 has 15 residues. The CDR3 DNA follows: TGTGCCAGCAGCCCAGAGGGGAGCTCTGGAAACACCATATATTTT. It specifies CASSPEGSSGNTIYF.

The CDR3 DNA is TGCGCCAGCAGCCAAGACGGGACAGGGTCCGACGAGCAGTACTTC. Its translation: CASSQDGTGSDEQYF. The rearrangement joins TRBV4-3 to TRBJ2-7; TRBD1 matches 9 bases. This CDR3 is built from 15 residues. In germline, CDR1 is LGHNA, CDR2 YSLEER. With V trimmed by 0 bases and J by 5 bases, 5 bases remained unmatched.

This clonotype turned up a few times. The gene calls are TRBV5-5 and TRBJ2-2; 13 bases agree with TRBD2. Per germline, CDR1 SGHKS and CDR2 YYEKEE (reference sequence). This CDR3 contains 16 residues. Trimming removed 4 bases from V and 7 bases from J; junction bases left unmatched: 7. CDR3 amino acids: CASSLGLAGVIGELFF. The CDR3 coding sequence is TGTGCCAGCAGCCTCGGACTAGCGGGGGTGATCGGGGAGCTGTTTTTT.

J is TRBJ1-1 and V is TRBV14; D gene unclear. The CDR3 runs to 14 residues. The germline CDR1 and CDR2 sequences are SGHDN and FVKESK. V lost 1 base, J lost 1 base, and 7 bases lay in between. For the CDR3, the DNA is TGTGCCAGCAGCCAAGTAGGGAGGAACACTGAAGCTTTCTTT. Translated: CASSQVGRNTEAFF.

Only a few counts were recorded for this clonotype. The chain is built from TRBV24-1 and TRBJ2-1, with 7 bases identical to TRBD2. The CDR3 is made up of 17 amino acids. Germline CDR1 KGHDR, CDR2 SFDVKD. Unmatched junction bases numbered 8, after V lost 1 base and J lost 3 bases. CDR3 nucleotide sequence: TGTGCCACCAGTGATTTTGGGAGGGGACCTGACTACAATGAGCAGTTCTTC. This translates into CATSDFGRGPDYNEQFF.

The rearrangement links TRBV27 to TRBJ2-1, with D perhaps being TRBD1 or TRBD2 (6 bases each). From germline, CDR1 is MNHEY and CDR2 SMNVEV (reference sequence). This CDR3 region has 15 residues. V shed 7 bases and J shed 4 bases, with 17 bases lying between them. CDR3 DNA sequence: TGTGCCAGCACAACAGGTGGGGGGCGATACAATGAGCAGTTCTTC. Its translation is CASTTGGGRYNEQFF.

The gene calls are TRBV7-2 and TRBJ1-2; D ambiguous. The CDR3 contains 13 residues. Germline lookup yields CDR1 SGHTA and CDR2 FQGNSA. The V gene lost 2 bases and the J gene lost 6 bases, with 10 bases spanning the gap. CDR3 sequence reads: CASSLLSWDGYTF. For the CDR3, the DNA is TGTGCCAGCAGCTTACTGAGTTGGGATGGCTACACCTTC.

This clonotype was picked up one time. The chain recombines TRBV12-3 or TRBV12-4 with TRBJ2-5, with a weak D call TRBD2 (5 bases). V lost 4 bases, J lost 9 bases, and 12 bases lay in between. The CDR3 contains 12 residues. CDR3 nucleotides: TGTGCCAGCAGTTATGGGAGTACCCCCCAGTACTTC. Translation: CASSYGSTPQYF.

The DNA for the CDR3 is TGCGCCAGCCGACAGGGGTGGACTAACTATGGCTACACCTTC. Translating gives CASRQGWTNYGYTF. This chain joins TRBV5-1 and TRBJ1-2, with TRBD1 identical over 8 bases. The germline CDR1 and CDR2 sequences are SGHRS and YFSETQ. J was trimmed by 0 bases and V by 7 bases; bases with no gene match: 5. The CDR3 loop spans 14 amino acids.

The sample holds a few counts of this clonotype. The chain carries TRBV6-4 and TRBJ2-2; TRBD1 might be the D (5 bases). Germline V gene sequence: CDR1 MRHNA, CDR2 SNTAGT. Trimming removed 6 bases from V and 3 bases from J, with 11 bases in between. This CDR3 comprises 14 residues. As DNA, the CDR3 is TGTGCCAGCAGGAGGACACCATACACCGGGGAGCTGTTTTTT. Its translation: CASRRTPYTGELFF.

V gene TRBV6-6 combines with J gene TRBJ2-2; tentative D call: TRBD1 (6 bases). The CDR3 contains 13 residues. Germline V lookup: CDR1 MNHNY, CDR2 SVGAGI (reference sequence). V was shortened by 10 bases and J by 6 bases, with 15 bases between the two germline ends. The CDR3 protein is CAIYQGRSGELFF. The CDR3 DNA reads TGTGCCATCTACCAGGGGCGGTCCGGGGAGCTGTTTTTT.

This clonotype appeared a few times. For the CDR3, the DNA is TGTGCCAGCAGCTTAACCGGGACAGTTAATGAGCAGTTCTTC. This sequence encodes CASSLTGTVNEQFF. The chain employs TRBV7-9 and TRBJ2-1; 7 positions agree with TRBD1. V was clipped by 2 bases and J by 7 bases; unmatched bases: 5. CDR1 SEHNR and CDR2 FQNEAQ come from the germline V gene (reference sequence). The CDR3 sequence is 14 residues long.

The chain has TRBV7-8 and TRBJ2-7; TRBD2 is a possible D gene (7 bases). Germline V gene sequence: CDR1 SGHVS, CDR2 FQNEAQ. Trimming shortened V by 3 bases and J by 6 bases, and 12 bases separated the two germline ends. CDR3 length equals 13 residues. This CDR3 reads CASSFRGGSEQYV. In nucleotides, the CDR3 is TGTGCCAGCAGCTTTAGGGGGGGGAGCGAGCAGTACGTC.

CDR3 protein: CASSSDTFSYNSPLHF. In nucleotides, the CDR3 is TGTGCCAGCAGCTCGGACACCTTCTCCTATAATTCACCCCTCCACTTT. This rearrangement joins TRBV7-6 to TRBJ1-6, with a tentative D call TRBD1 (5 bases). Germline lookup yields CDR1 SGHVS and CDR2 FNYEAQ. Trimming removed 4 bases at V and 0 bases at J, with 10 bases between. The length of the CDR3 is 16 residues.

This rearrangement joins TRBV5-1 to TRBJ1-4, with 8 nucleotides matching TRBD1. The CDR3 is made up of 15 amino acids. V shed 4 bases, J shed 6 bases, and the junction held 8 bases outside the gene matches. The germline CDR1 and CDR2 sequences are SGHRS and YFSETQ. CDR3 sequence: CASSPGGRRDEKLFF. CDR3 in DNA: TGCGCCAGCAGCCCAGGGGGCCGGAGAGATGAAAAACTGTTTTTT.

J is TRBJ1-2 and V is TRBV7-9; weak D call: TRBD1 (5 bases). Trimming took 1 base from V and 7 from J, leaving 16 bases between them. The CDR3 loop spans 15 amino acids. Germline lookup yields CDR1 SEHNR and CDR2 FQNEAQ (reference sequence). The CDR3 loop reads CASSLDVGASGGYTF. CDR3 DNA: TGTGCCAGCAGCTTAGACGTCGGGGCCTCGGGTGGCTACACCTTC.

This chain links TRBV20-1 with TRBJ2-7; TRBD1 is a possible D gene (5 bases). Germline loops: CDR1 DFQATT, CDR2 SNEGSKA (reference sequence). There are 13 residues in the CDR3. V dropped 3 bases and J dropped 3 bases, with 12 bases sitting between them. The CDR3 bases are TGCAGTGCTAGTGTGACAGCCTACTACGAGCAGTACTTC. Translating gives CSASVTAYYEQYF.

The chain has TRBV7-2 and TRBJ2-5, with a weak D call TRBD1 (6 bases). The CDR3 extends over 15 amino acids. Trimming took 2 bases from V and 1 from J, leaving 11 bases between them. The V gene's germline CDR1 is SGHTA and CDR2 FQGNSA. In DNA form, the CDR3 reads TGTGCCAGCAGCTTAAGGGGGACGATCCAAGAGACCCAGTACTTC. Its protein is CASSLRGTIQETQYF.

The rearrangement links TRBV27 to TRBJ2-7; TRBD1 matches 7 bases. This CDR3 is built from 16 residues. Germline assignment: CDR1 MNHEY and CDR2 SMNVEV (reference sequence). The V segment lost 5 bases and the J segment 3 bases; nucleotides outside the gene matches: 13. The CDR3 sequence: CASSLRPTGIDYEQYF. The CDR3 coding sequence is TGTGCCAGCAGTCTCCGGCCGACAGGGATTGACTACGAGCAGTACTTC.

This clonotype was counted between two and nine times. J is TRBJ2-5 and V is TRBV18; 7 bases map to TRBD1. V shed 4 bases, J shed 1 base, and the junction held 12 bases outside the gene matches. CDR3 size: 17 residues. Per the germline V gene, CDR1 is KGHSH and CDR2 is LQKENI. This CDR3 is CASSRTPGGSFQETQYF. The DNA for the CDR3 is TGTGCCAGCTCACGGACTCCAGGGGGAAGTTTCCAAGAGACCCAGTACTTC.

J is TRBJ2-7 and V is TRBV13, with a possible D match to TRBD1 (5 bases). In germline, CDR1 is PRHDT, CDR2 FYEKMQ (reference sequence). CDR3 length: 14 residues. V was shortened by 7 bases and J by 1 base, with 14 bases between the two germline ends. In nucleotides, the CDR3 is TGTGCCAGCACCCCCTGGGGCGGTTCCTACGAGCAGTACTTC. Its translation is CASTPWGGSYEQYF.

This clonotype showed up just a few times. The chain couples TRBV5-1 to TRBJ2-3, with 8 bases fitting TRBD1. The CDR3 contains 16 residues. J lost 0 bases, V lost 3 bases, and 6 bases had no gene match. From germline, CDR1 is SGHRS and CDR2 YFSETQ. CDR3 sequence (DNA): TGCGCCAGCAGCTCGGGGACAGGCGGTAGCACAGATACGCAGTATTTT. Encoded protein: CASSSGTGGSTDTQYF.

The CDR3 DNA reads as TGTGCTAGTGGCTACACGCCTACAGATACGCAGTATTTT. Its protein is CASGYTPTDTQYF. The chain employs TRBV12-5 and TRBJ2-3; D uncertain. Germline values: CDR1 LGHNT, CDR2 FRNRAP. The V end lost 6 bases, the J end lost 3 bases, and 10 bases lay between the germline ends. The CDR3 length is 13 residues.

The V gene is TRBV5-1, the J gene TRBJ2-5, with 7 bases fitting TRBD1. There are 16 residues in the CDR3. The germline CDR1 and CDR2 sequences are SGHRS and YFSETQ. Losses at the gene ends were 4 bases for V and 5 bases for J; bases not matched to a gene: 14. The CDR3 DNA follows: TGCGCCAGCAGCCGTACAGGGGCCCATAGGGGGGAGACCCAGTACTTC. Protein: CASSRTGAHRGETQYF. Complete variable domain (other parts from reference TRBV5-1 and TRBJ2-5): KAGVTQTPRYLIKTRGQQVTLSCSPISGHRSVSWYQQTPGQGLQFLFEYFSETQRNKGNFPGRFSGRQFSNSRSEMNVSTLELGDSALYLCASSRTGAHRGETQYFGPGTRLLVL.

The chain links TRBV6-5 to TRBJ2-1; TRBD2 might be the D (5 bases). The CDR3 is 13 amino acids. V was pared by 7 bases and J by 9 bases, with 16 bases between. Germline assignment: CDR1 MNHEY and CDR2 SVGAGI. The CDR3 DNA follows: TGTGCCAGCACGCCGGGAATCGGCGGTGAGCAGTTCTTC. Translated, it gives CASTPGIGGEQFF.

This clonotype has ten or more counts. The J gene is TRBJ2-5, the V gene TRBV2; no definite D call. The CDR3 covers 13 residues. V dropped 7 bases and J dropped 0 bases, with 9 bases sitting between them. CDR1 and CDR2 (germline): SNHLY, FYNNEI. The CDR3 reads CASNQLDQETQYF. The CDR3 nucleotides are TGTGCCAGCAATCAGCTAGACCAAGAGACCCAGTACTTC.

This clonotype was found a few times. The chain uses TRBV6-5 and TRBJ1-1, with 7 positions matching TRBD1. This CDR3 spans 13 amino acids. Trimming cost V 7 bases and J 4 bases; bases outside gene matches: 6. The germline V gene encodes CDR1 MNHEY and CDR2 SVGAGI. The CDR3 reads CASIGRGATEAFF. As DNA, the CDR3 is TGTGCCAGCATAGGCAGGGGGGCCACTGAAGCTTTCTTT.

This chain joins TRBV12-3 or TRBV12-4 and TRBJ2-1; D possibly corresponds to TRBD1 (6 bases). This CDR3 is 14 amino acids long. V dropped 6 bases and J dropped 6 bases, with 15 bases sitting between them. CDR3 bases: TGTGCCAGCAGCAGGGCAGGGGAAGTCAATGAGCAGTTCTTC. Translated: CASSRAGEVNEQFF.

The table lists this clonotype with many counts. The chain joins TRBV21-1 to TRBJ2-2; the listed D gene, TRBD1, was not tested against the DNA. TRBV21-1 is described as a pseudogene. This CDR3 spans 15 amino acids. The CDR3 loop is CASSKEQGNTGELFF. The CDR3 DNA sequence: TGTGCCAGCAGCAAAGAACAGGGAAACACCGGGGAGCTGTTTTTT.

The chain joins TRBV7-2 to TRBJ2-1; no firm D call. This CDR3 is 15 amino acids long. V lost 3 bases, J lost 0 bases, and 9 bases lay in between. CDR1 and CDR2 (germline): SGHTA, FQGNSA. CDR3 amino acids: CASSFKWSSYNEQFF. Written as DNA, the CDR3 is TGTGCCAGCAGCTTTAAGTGGAGCTCCTACAATGAGCAGTTCTTC.

The CDR3 DNA reads TGTGCCAGCAGCGAGTTGCCGGGACAGGGTATAATCTATTCACCCCTCCACTTT. Amino acid sequence: CASSELPGQGIIYSPLHF. The chain links TRBV6-1 to TRBJ1-6; 9 bases agree with TRBD1. The CDR3 is made up of 18 amino acids. V lost 6 bases, J lost 8 bases, and 17 bases stayed unmatched. Germline V gives CDR1 MNHNS, CDR2 SASEGT.